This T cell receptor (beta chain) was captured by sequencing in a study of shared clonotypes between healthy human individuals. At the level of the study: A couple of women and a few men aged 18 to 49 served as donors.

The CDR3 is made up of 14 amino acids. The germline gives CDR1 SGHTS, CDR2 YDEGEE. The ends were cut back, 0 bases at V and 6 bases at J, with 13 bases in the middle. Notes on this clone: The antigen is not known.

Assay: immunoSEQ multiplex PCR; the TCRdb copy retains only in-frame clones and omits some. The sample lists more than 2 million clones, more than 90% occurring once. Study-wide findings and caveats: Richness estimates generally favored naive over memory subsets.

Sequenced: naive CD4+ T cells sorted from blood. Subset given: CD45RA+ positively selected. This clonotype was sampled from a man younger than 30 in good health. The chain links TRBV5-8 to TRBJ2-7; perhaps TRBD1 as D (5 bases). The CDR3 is CASSLGQGGSEQYF. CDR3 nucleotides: TGTGCCAGCAGCTTGGGTCAGGGTGGGTCCGAGCAGTACTTC. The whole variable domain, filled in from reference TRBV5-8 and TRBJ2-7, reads EAGVTQSPTHLIKTRGQQATLRCSPISGHTSVYWYQQALGLGLQFLLWYDEGEERNRGNFPPRFSGRQFPNYSSELNVNALELEDSALYLCASSLGQGGSEQYFGPGTRLTVT.